This TCR beta chain was obtained from a study of beta chain features in type 1 diabetes. Sorting with CD45RO/CCR7/CD25/CD127/CD95/CD27 yielded naive, central memory, regulatory and stem-like memory CD4+ cells. Every isolated RNA sample was fully reverse transcribed, so sequencing captured expressed TCRB transcripts. Data came from immunoSEQ multiplex PCR; TCRdb stores just in-frame clones and leaves some out. The sample contains 130,000 or so clones, about a tenth of which appear only once. General observations from the study: Lower insertion and higher deletion counts appeared at VDJ junctions in type 1 diabetes patients. In all four CD4+ subsets, TCRB CDR3 length was significantly, moderately reduced in type 1 diabetes. The study left unresolved whether HLA type influences TCRB rearrangement.

This clone has a handful of counts. Its antigen is unknown. The sequence was obtained from a woman between 35 and 50 years old in good health. The sample taken for sequencing was central memory CD4+ T cells from blood.

This CDR3 reads CASSRTHRGEQFF. The CDR3 DNA reads TGTGCCAGCAGTCGGACCCACCGGGGTGAGCAGTTCTTC. The V and J genes are TRBV5-6 and TRBJ2-1, with D perhaps matching TRBD2 (5 bases). CDR3 length equals 13 residues. The V and J ends lost 5 bases and 9 bases respectively, with 15 bases between them. Germline loops: CDR1 SGHDT, CDR2 YYEEEE.